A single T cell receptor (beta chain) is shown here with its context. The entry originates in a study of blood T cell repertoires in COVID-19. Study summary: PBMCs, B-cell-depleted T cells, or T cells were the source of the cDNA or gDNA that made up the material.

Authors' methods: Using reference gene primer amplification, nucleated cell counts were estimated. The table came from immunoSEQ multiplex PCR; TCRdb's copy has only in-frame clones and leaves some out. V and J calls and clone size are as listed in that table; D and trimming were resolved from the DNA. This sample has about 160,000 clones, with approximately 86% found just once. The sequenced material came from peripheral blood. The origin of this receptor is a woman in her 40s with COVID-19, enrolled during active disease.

The CDR3 protein is CASSQSRNTEAFF. CDR3 coding DNA: TGTGCCAGCAGCCAATCTAGGAACACTGAAGCTTTCTTT. The chain joins TRBV7-3 to TRBJ1-1; D unresolved. V dropped 5 bases and J dropped 1 base, with 8 bases sitting between them. The CDR3 is 13 residues long. Germline V gene sequence: CDR1 SGHTA, CDR2 FQGTGA.